The 2 T cell receptor beta chains presented below share a single source sample, sequenced in a study of control samples from healthy donors and cancer patients. Generated by immunoSEQ multiplex PCR, the TCRdb table keeps only in-frame clones and is missing some. This table has approximately 98,000 clones, 70% to 85% appearing once. Sequencing used blood. These receptors all stem from a young man in good health.

This clone was detected once. The CDR3 sequence: CASSQGGVLAKNIQYF. The CDR3 nucleotides read TGTGCCAGCAGCCAAGGCGGAGTACTAGCCAAAAACATTCAGTACTTC. The chain is built from TRBV4-2 and TRBJ2-4, with no clear D. V lost 1 base and J lost 0, with 10 bases in between. This CDR3 has 16 amino acids. The germline V gene encodes CDR1 LGHNA and CDR2 YNFKEQ.

The V and J genes are TRBV30 and TRBJ2-7, with D maybe TRBD2 (6 bases). The germline V and J ends were trimmed by 2 bases and 0 bases, with 11 bases remaining between them. The CDR3 is 14 residues long. Looked up from germline, CDR1 is GTSNPN and CDR2 is SVGIG (reference sequence). The CDR3 nucleotides are TGTGCCTGGAGTCGCGGGGCCAGCTCCTACGAGCAGTACTTC. Its protein is CAWSRGASSYEQYF. Looking up the rest from reference TRBV30 and TRBJ2-7 gives the full variable domain: SQTIHQWPATLVQPVGSPLSLECTVEGTSNPNLYWYRQAAGRGLQLLFYSVGIGQISSEVPQNLSASRPQDRQFILSSKKLLLSDSGFYLCAWSRGASSYEQYFGPGTRLTVT.